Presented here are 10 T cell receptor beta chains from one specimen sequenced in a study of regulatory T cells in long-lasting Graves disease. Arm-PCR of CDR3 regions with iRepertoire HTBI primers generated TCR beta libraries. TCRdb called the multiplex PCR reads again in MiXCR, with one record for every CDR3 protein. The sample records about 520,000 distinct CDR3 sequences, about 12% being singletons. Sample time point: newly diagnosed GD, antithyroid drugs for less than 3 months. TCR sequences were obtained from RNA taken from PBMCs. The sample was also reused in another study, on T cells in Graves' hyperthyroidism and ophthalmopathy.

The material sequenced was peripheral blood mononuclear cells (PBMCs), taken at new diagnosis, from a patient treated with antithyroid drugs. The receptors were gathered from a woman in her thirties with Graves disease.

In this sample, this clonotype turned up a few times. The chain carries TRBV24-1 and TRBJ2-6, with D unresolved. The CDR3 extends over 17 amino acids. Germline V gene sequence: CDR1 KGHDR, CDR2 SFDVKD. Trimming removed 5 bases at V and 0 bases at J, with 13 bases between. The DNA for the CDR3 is TGTGCCACCAGTGGGTGGGCAGCCAGCTCTGGGGCCAACGTCCTGACTTTC. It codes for CATSGWAASSGANVLTF.

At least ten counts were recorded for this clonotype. This CDR3 is CASSGLQANTEAFF. The CDR3 DNA follows: TGTGCCAGCAGTGGATTACAGGCGAACACTGAAGCTTTCTTT. This rearrangement joins TRBV6-1 to TRBJ1-1; D might be TRBD1 (5 bases). CDR1 MNHNS and CDR2 SASEGT come from the germline V gene. The CDR3 loop spans 14 amino acids. Trimming removed 4 bases at V and 1 base at J, with 10 bases between.

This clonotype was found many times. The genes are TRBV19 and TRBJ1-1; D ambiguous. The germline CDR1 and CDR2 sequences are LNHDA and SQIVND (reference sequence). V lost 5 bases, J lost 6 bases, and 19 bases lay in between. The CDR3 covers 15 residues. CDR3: CASSDRSLGGPEAFF. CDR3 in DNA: TGTGCCAGTAGTGACCGCTCCCTCGGTGGACCTGAAGCTTTCTTT.

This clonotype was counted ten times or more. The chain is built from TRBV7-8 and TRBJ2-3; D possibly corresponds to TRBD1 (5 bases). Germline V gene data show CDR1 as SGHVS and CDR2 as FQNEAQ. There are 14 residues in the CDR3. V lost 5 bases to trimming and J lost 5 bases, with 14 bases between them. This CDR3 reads CASSQKQGVDTQYF. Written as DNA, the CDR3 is TGTGCCAGCAGCCAGAAACAAGGGGTAGATACGCAGTATTTT.

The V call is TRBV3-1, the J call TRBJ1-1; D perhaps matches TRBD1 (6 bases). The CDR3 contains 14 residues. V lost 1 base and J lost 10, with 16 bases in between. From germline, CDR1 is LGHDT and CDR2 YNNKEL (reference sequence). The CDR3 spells CASSQGGGELGAFF. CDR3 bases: TGTGCCAGCAGCCAAGGAGGGGGGGAGTTGGGAGCTTTCTTT.

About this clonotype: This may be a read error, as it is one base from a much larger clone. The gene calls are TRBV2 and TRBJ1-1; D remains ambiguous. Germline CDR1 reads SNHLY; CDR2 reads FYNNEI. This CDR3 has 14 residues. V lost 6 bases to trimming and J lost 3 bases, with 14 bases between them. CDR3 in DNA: TGTGCCAGCAGCGTAGTCTCCCAGGACACTGAAGCTTTCTTT. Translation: CASSVVSQDTEAFF.

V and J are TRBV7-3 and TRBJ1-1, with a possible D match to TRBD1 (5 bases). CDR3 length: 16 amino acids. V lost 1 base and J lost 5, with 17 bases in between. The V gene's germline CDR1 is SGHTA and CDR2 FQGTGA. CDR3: CASSLNPSVGGTEAFF. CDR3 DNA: TGTGCCAGCAGCTTAAACCCCAGCGTCGGGGGAACTGAAGCTTTCTTT.

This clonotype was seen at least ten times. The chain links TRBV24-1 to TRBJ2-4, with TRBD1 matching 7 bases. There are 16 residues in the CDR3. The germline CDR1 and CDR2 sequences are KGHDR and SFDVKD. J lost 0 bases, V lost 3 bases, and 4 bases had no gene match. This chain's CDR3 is CATSDDRQGAKNIQYF. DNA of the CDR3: TGTGCCACCAGTGATGACCGACAGGGAGCCAAAAACATTCAGTACTTC.

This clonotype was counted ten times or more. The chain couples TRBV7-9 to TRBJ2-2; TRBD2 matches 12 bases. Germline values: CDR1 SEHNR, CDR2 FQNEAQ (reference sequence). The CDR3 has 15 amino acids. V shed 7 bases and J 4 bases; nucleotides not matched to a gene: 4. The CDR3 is CASTLGLAGTGELFF. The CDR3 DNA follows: TGTGCCAGCACCCTGGGACTAGCGGGCACCGGGGAGCTGTTTTTT.

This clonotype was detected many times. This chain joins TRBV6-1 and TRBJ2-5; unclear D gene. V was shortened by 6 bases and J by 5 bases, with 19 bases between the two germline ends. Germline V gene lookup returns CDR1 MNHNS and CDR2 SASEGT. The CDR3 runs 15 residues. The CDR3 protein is CASSPLSEAAETQYF. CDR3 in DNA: TGTGCCAGCAGCCCCCTCTCCGAGGCGGCCGAGACCCAGTACTTC.